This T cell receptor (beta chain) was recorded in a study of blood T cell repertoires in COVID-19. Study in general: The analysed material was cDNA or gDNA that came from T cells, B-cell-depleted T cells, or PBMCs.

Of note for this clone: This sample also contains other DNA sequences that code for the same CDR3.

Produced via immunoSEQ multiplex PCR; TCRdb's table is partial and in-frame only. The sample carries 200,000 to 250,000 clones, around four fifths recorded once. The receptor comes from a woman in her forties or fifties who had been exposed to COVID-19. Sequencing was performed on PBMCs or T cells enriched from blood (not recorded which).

CDR3 sequence (DNA): TGCGCCAGCAGCCAAGGAAGGGGGGGGGACACTGAAGCTTTCTTT. Protein product: CASSQGRGGDTEAFF. The chain is built from TRBV4-3 and TRBJ1-1, with a possible D match to TRBD1 (6 bases). Trimming pared 1 base from V and 3 bases from J, leaving 12 bases between. The CDR3 is made up of 15 amino acids. Germline CDR1 reads LGHNA; CDR2 reads YSLEER.